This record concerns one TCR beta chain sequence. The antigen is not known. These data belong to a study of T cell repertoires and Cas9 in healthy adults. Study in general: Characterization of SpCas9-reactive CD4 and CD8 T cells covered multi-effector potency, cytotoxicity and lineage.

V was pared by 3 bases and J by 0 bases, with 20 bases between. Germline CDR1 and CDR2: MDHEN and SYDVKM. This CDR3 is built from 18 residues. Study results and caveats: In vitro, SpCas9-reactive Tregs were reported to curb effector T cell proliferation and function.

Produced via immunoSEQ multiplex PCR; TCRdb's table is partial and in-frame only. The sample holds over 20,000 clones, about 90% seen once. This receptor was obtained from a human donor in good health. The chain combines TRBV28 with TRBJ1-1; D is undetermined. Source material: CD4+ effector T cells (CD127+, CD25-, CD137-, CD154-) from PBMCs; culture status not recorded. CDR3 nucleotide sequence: TGTGCCAGCAGTTTGAGAGGAGGTTTGGGGTTGATGAACACTGAAGCTTTCTTT. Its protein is CASSLRGGLGLMNTEAFF.